The clone carrying this TCR beta chain was counted only a few times. Its antigen remains unidentified. The data were taken from a study of cytomegalovirus exposure and HLA in healthy donors. Whole-study results and caveats: The listing of roughly 160 TCR beta chains classed them as cytomegalovirus-associated.

PCR used 60 Vbeta primers and 13 Jbeta primers. Generated by immunoSEQ multiplex PCR, the TCRdb table keeps only in-frame clones and is missing some. This sample yields 100,000 or so clones, of which 83% are seen a single time; about 6.3% belongs to the top ten. The CDR3 covers 15 residues. V was pared by 1 base and J by 4 bases, with 4 bases of the junction left unmatched. Germline V gene sequence: CDR1 SGHDN, CDR2 FVKESK. The sequenced sample was PBMCs. V usage is TRBV14 and J usage is TRBJ2-3, with 8 bases fitting TRBD2. The TCR was taken from a man younger than 35 in good health and CMV-seronegative. The CDR3 reads CASSQGAGVSDTQYF. For the CDR3, the DNA is TGTGCCAGCAGCCAAGGAGCGGGAGTTTCAGATACGCAGTATTTT. Based on the CDR3 plus reference TRBV14 and TRBJ2-3, the full variable domain is EAGVTQFPSHSVIEKGQTVTLRCDPISGHDNLYWYRRVMGKEIKFLLHFVKESKQDESGMPNNRFLAERTGGTYSTLKVQPAELEDSGVYFCASSQGAGVSDTQYFGPGTRLTVL.